This T cell receptor beta chain stems from a study of identifying expanded T cells in peripheral blood. TCRdb keeps only in-frame clones here, not all; method: immunoSEQ multiplex PCR. The sample comprises some 120,000 clones, approximately 80% of which are singletons, and around 3.3% rests with the top ten. The germline V and J ends were trimmed by 9 bases and 5 bases, with 19 bases remaining between them. Germline assignment: CDR1 LNHDA and CDR2 SQIVND (reference sequence). This CDR3 has 14 residues. The sequence was collected from a person aged 18 to 70 in good health. This sequence joins TRBV19 and TRBJ1-2; D possibly corresponds to TRBD1 (6 bases). The sequenced material came from blood. The CDR3 region is CASHHPRGDYGYTF. The CDR3 coding sequence is TGTGCCAGCCACCACCCGAGGGGGGATTATGGCTACACCTTC.